The TCR beta chain described here comes from a study of regulatory T cells in long-lasting Graves disease. Looked up from germline, CDR1 is LGHNA and CDR2 is YSLEER. This CDR3 has 15 residues. Losses at the gene ends were 1 base for V and 4 bases for J; bases not matched to a gene: 3. For TCR beta, libraries came from iRepertoire HTBI primers and Arm-PCR of CDR3 regions. Each CDR3 protein gets one entry after TCRdb re-called the multiplex PCR reads with MiXCR. The repertoire holds about 470,000 distinct CDR3 sequences, with 20% to 25% as singletons. Sample time point: persistent/refractory GD, antithyroid drugs over 5 years with positive TRAb. From PBMCs, RNA was extracted and then used to make the TCR library.

This chain links TRBV4-3 with TRBJ2-7; 11 nucleotides agree with TRBD2. The material was peripheral blood mononuclear cells (PBMCs), obtained when the disease was refractory, from a patient treated with antithyroid drugs. This TCR derives from a female donor with Graves disease. The CDR3 DNA follows: TGCGCCAGCAGCCAAGGACTAGCGGGAAAGTACGAGCAGTACTTC. This encodes CASSQGLAGKYEQYF.